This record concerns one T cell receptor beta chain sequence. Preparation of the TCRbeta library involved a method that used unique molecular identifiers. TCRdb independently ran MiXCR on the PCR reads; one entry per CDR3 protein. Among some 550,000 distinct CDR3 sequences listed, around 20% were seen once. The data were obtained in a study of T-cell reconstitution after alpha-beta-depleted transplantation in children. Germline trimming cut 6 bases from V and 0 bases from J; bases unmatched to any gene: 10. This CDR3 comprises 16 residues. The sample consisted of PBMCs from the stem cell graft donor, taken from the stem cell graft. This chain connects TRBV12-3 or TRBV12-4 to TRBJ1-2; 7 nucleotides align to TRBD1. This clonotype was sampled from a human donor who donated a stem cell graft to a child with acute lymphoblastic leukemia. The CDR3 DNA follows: TGTGCCAGCAGAGACCGGGACAGCCTTTCTAACTATGGCTACACCTTC. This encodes CASRDRDSLSNYGYTF.